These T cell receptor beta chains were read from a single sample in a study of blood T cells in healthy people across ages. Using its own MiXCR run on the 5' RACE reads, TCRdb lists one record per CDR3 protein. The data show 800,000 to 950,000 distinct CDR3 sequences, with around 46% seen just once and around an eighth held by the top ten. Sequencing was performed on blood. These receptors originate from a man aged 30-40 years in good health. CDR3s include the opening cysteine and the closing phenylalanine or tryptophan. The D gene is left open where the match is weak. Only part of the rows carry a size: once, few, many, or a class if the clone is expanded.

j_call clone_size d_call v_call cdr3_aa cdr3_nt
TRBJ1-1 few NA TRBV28 CASSLWPGLGSTEAFF TGTGCCAGCAGTTTATGGCCAGGGCTCGGTAGCACTGAAGCTTTCTTT
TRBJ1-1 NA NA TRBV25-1 CASSDRKGANTEAFF TGTGCCAGCAGTGATCGAAAAGGGGCGAACACTGAAGCTTTCTTT
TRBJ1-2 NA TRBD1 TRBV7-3 CASSRNTGGGYTF TGTGCCAGCAGCCGAAATACAGGGGGGGGCTACACCTTC
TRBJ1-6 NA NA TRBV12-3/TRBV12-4 CASSPGPVSPLHF TGTGCCAGCAGTCCTGGGCCGGTTTCACCCCTCCACTTT
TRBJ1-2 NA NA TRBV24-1 CAANETDTNYGYTF TGTGCCGCCAACGAGACAGACACCAACTATGGCTACACCTTC
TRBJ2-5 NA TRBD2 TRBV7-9 CASRLSGGEETQYF TGTGCCAGCAGGCTCAGTGGGGGGGAAGAGACCCAGTACTTC
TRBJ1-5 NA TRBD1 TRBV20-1 CSARDLQGGQPQHF TGCAGTGCTAGAGATCTACAGGGGGGACAGCCCCAGCATTTT
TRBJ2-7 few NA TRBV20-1 CSAPDRNYEQYF TGCAGTGCTCCCGACAGGAACTACGAGCAGTACTTC
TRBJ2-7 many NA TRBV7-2 CASIPSGLAAYEQYF TGTGCCAGCATCCCGTCTGGCCTAGCCGCCTACGAGCAGTACTTC
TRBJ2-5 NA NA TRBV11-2 CASSLDLLGIGETQYF TGTGCCAGCAGCTTAGATCTTCTGGGAATCGGAGAGACCCAGTACTTC
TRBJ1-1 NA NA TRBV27 CASSFTREQSNTEAFF TGTGCCAGCAGTTTTACAAGAGAACAGTCGAACACTGAAGCTTTCTTT
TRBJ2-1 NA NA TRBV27 CASSEGLRSRDEQFF TGTGCCAGCAGTGAGGGACTCAGGAGTCGTGATGAGCAGTTCTTC
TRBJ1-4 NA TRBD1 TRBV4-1 CASSQGQGGTNEKLFF TGCGCCAGCAGCCAGGGACAGGGGGGAACTAATGAAAAACTGTTTTTT
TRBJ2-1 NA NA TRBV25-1 CASSEPVRGADEQFF TGTGCCAGCAGTGAACCCGTCCGCGGTGCGGATGAGCAGTTCTTC
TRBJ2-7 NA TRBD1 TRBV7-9 CASSLVQGASEQYF TGTGCCAGCAGCTTAGTACAGGGGGCAAGCGAGCAGTACTTC
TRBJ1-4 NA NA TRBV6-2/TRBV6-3 CASGRTAYNEKLFF TGTGCCAGCGGCAGGACTGCCTACAATGAAAAACTGTTTTTT
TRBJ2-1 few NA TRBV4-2 CASSKYDARSSYNEQFF TGTGCCAGCAGCAAATATGATGCCCGGAGCTCCTACAATGAGCAGTTCTTC
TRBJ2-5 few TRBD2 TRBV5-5 CASSLESGVRETQYF TGTGCCAGCAGCTTGGAGAGCGGGGTAAGAGAGACCCAGTACTTC
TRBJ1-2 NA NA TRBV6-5 CASSYIGGATNYGYTF TGTGCCAGCAGTTATATTGGAGGGGCGACAAACTATGGCTACACCTTC
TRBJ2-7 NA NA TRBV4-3 CAGSQDRGFGQYF TGCGCCGGCAGCCAAGATAGAGGGTTCGGGCAGTACTTC
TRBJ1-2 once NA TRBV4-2 CASSPSWGADYGYTF TGTGCCAGCAGCCCCTCGTGGGGGGCTGACTATGGCTACACCTTC
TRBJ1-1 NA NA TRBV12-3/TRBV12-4 CASTPDTPGRTFF TGTGCCAGCACCCCGGACACTCCGGGAAGAACTTTCTTT
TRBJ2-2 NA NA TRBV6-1 CASSERGSDTGELFF TGTGCCAGCAGTGAACGTGGGTCGGACACCGGGGAGCTGTTTTTT
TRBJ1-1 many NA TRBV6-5 CASRARALGDTEAFF TGTGCCAGCAGAGCCAGGGCCCTAGGAGACACTGAAGCTTTCTTT
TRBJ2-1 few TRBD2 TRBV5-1 CASSSPSGGANEQFF TGCGCCAGCAGCTCCCCTAGCGGGGGGGCCAATGAGCAGTTCTTC
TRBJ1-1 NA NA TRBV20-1 CSALIRNTEAFF TGCAGTGCTCTAATTAGGAACACTGAAGCTTTCTTT
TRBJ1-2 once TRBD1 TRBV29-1 CSSLAGGASYTF TGCAGCTCCTTGGCAGGGGGCGCGAGCTACACCTTC
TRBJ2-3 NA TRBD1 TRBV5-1 CASSFMTGGTDTQYF TGCGCCAGCAGCTTTATGACAGGGGGCACAGATACGCAGTATTTT
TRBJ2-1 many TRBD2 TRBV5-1 CASSLLASGGGSYNEQFF TGCGCCAGCAGCTTGTTAGCTAGCGGGGGGGGCTCCTACAATGAGCAGTTCTTC
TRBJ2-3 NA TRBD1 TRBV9 CASSVSGQGASDTQYF TGTGCCAGCAGCGTATCGGGACAGGGGGCATCAGATACGCAGTATTTT
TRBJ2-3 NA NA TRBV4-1 CASSQSRGYTDTQYF TGCGCCAGCAGCCAATCCCGAGGTTACACAGATACGCAGTATTTT
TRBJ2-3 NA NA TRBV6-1 CASSGGPAFGTDTQYF TGTGCCAGCAGTGGGGGGCCGGCCTTTGGCACAGATACGCAGTATTTT
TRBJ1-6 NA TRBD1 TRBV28 CASSFGGQFNSPLHF TGTGCCAGCAGTTTTGGGGGACAGTTTAATTCACCCCTCCACTTT
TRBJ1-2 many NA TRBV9 CASSVRDNYGYTF TGTGCCAGCAGCGTCCGGGACAACTATGGCTACACCTTC
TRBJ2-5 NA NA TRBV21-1 CARISAGTEQETQYF TGTGCCAGGATAAGCGCCGGGACTGAGCAAGAGACCCAGTACTTC
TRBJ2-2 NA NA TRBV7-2 CASSSTGRDTGELFF TGTGCCAGCAGCTCGACAGGGAGGGACACCGGGGAGCTGTTTTTT
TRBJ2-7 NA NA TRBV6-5 CASSSNREREIQYF TGTGCCAGCAGTAGCAACAGGGAAAGAGAGATCCAGTACTTC
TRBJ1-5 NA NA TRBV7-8 CASSSGPLNQPQHF TGTGCCAGCAGCTCTGGACCGCTGAATCAGCCCCAGCATTTT
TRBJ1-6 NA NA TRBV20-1 CSARDWASLNSPLHF TGCAGTGCTAGAGATTGGGCAAGCCTGAATTCACCCCTCCACTTT
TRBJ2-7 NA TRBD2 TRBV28 CASSWTSGGQYEQYF TGTGCCAGCAGTTGGACTAGCGGGGGCCAGTACGAGCAGTACTTC
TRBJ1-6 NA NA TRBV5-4 CASSLDPRTNSPLHF TGTGCCAGCAGCTTGGACCCCAGGACGAATTCACCCCTCCACTTT
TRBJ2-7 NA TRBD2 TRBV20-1 CSARPAGAYEQYF TGCAGTGCTAGACCAGCGGGGGCCTACGAGCAGTACTTC
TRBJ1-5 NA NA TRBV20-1 CSASKGARLSNQPQHF TGCAGTGCTAGCAAGGGTGCGAGGCTTAGCAATCAGCCCCAGCATTTT
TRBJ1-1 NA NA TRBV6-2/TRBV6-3 CASSYTGTEAFF TGTGCCAGCAGTTACACAGGGACTGAAGCTTTCTTT
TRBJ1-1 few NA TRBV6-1 CASSSGGSGNTEAFF TGTGCCAGCAGTTCGGGAGGGAGTGGAAACACTGAAGCTTTCTTT
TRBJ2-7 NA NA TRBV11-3 CASSPNPGAYEQYF TGTGCCAGCAGCCCAAACCCGGGGGCCTACGAGCAGTACTTC
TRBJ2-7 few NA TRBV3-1 CASSQDQGRGYEQYF TGTGCCAGCAGCCAAGATCAGGGTAGGGGTTACGAGCAGTACTTC
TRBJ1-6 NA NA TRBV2 CASSPEGYNSPLHF TGTGCCAGCAGTCCCGAGGGGTATAATTCACCCCTCCACTTT
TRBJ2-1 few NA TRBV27 CASSSERDLETYNEQFF TGTGCCAGCAGTTCCGAACGGGACCTCGAAACTTACAATGAGCAGTTCTTC
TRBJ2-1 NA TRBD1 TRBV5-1 CASSLTGQGNNEQFF TGCGCCAGCAGCTTAACCGGACAGGGAAACAATGAGCAGTTCTTC
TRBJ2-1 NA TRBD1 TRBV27 CASSPGQAPLAGEQFF TGTGCCAGCAGTCCAGGACAGGCCCCCTTAGCTGGGGAGCAGTTCTTC
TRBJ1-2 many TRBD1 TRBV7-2 CASSSGTGDYGYTF TGTGCCAGCAGCTCCGGGACAGGGGACTATGGCTACACCTTC
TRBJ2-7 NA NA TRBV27 CASSLKTGGVYEQYF TGTGCCAGCAGTTTAAAGACCGGGGGCGTCTACGAGCAGTACTTC
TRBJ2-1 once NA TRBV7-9 CASSLPTGVSFF TGTGCCAGCAGCTTACCGACCGGGGTTTCGTTCTTC
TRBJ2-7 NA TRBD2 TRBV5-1 CASRVAGESYEQYF TGCGCCAGCAGAGTAGCGGGGGAGTCCTACGAGCAGTACTTC
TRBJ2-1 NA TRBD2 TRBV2 CASRGEGDEQFF TGTGCCAGCAGGGGGGAGGGAGATGAGCAGTTCTTC
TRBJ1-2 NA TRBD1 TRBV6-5 CASSYGDRDSGYTF TGTGCCAGCAGTTACGGGGACAGGGATTCAGGCTACACCTTC
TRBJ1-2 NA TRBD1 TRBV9 CASSVGGGGAGYGYTF TGTGCCAGCAGCGTAGGTGGAGGGGGCGCGGGCTATGGCTACACCTTC
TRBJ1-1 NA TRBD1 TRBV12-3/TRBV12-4 CASQTGVNTEAFF TGTGCCAGCCAAACAGGGGTGAACACTGAAGCTTTCTTT